The 9 T cell receptor beta chains below all came from one sample that was sequenced in a study of blood T cell repertoires in COVID-19. Measured with immunoSEQ multiplex PCR; TCRdb has only the in-frame clones, and not every one. The repertoire includes under 250,000 clones, 80% to 85% of them detected once, and around 2.7% sits in the top ten. Material for sequencing was peripheral blood. Source of these receptors: a woman between 25 and 40 years old who had recovered from COVID-19.

This chain connects TRBV3-1 (or the pseudogene TRBV3-2) to TRBJ2-7, with 8 nucleotides matching TRBD2. The trim removed 5 bases at V and 8 bases at J, leaving 11 bases unmatched. This CDR3 spans 14 amino acids. Per germline, CDR1 LGHDT and CDR2 YNNKEL (reference sequence). DNA of the CDR3: TGTGCCAGCAGCAGAGCGGGAGAAGAAAGTAAGCAGTACTTC. Its translation is CASSRAGEESKQYF.

This chain uses TRBV7-3 with TRBJ2-1; TRBD2 aligns across 10 bases. The trim removed 8 bases at V and 10 bases at J, leaving 5 bases unmatched. CDR3 length: 12 amino acids. The germline CDR1 and CDR2 sequences are SGHTA and FQGTGA. CDR3: CASGKLAGEQFF. CDR3 coding DNA: TGTGCCAGCGGAAAACTAGCGGGGGAGCAGTTCTTC.

V usage is TRBV30 and J usage is TRBJ2-5; unclear D gene. V was cut by 0 bases and J by 5 bases, with 7 bases left in between. Germline V gene data show CDR1 as GTSNPN and CDR2 as SVGIG (reference sequence). The CDR3 is 12 residues long. DNA of the CDR3: TGTGCCTGGAGTGTCATCAGGGAGACCCAGTACTTC. This encodes CAWSVIRETQYF.

This chain links TRBV7-3 with TRBJ2-1; TRBD2 aligns across 7 bases. This CDR3 is built from 15 residues. Unmatched junction bases numbered 7, after V lost 2 bases and J lost 6 bases. Germline CDR1 reads SGHTA; CDR2 reads FQGTGA. The CDR3 region is CASSLEAASGNEQFF. For the CDR3, the DNA is TGTGCCAGCAGCTTAGAGGCCGCTAGCGGCAATGAGCAGTTCTTC.

The chain links TRBV7-9 to TRBJ2-2, with TRBD1 matching 8 bases. This CDR3 has 15 residues. J was trimmed by 6 bases and V by 7 bases; bases with no gene match: 10. Germline V gene lookup returns CDR1 SEHNR and CDR2 FQNEAQ (reference sequence). The CDR3, as DNA: TGTGCCAGCACCGCAAAGACAGGGGATGCCGGGGAGCTGTTTTTT. Its protein product is CASTAKTGDAGELFF.

V is TRBV3-1 (or the pseudogene TRBV3-2) and J is TRBJ2-1, with a tentative D call TRBD2 (5 bases). Germline assignment: CDR1 LGHDT and CDR2 YNNKEL (reference sequence). V was shortened by 4 bases and J by 8 bases, with 18 bases between the two germline ends. The CDR3 covers 15 residues. In DNA, the CDR3 is TGTGCCAGCAGCCCCTCCTCCACTAGGGCGTATGAGCAGTTCTTC. Translated: CASSPSSTRAYEQFF.

The chain links TRBV30 to TRBJ1-1; D perhaps matches TRBD1 (5 bases). V shed 2 bases and J shed 2 bases, with 9 bases lying between them. Germline V lookup: CDR1 GTSNPN, CDR2 SVGIG (reference sequence). The CDR3 is made up of 13 amino acids. The DNA for the CDR3 is TGTGCCTGGAGTCGGGGGTCTAACACTGAAGCTTTCTTT. It specifies CAWSRGSNTEAFF.

The rearrangement links TRBV6-5 to TRBJ2-7; 8 positions match TRBD1. The germline gives CDR1 MNHEY, CDR2 SVGAGI. CDR3 length: 14 residues. The ends lost 4 bases at V and 5 bases at J; junction bases unmatched: 7. The DNA for the CDR3 is TGTGCCAGCAGTTTCACAGGGGGGTTCGACGAGCAGTACTTC. This codes for CASSFTGGFDEQYF.

V is TRBV5-5 and J is TRBJ1-3; D not certain. The V gene lost 0 bases and the J gene lost 0 bases, with 10 bases spanning the gap. Germline V lookup: CDR1 SGHKS, CDR2 YYEKEE (reference sequence). The CDR3 is 16 residues long. The CDR3, as DNA: TGTGCCAGCAGCTTGGTGTCGGTTTTCTCTGGAAACACCATATATTTT. It is translated as CASSLVSVFSGNTIYF.